The present TCR beta chain was sequenced within a study of cytomegalovirus exposure and HLA in healthy donors (dated by TCRdb to about 2017). Study-level background: According to an earlier analysis of 587 of the donors, about 179 million T cells yielded 120 million or so unique TCR beta sequences and around 300 Gb of sequence data. Donor age, sex, ethnicity and CMV serostatus were collected together with the repertoire data. Typing coverage varied by locus: about 620-630 donors for A, B, C, DRB1 and DQB1; 500 to 550 for DQA1; some 610 for DPA1; 450 to 480 for DPB1. Approximately 300 gigabases of sequencing data and 75 million to 85 million unique TCR sequences made up an early release that covered approximately 650 HLA-typed donors. Every repertoire in the discovery cohort had been generated on one and the same sequencing platform. To predict cytomegalovirus infection status, the study brought together high-throughput TCR immunosequencing, statistical association of individual TCRs with disease status, and machine learning. The study aimed to test whether signatures of past pathogen exposure could be identified by cataloging public T cell receptors. The study used immunosequencing to profile the T cell repertoires of 600 to 850 subjects and linked those repertoires to cytomegalovirus serostatus. The later analysis used no new phenotypic data to find candidate immune exposures, relying instead on TCR beta sequences and their occurrence across donors. A later analysis re-analyzed previously published TCR beta repertoires from 650 to 800 donors and added high-resolution HLA genotyping to study TCR occurrence patterns. Of the roughly 400 genotyped donors, over 80% were placed in the genetic ancestry cluster associated with self-reported Caucasian donors. A handful of DR-DQ haplotypes were treated as single units for association and clustering because of strong linkage in the cohort. In a later genetic analysis, genome-wide SNP genotypes for about three fifths of the roughly 670 donors were used, and that subset was treated as a discovery cohort. An earlier analysis of several hundred of the donors applied high-throughput TCR beta sequencing to assess whether each TCR beta V gene segment acted as functional or pseudogenic. On average, roughly 250,000 unique TCR beta nucleotide sequences were sequenced per donor among roughly 430 genotyped donors of the cohort, with roughly 18% of those sequences being non-productive. Along with the roughly 700-subject first cohort, a separate validation cohort of more than 90 different subjects was used. Both class I and class II loci were covered by HLA typing, at four-digit resolution.

A remark on this clone: Its cognate antigen has yet to be identified. Per-base qualities were not stored, and no clone one base away is much larger.

General conclusions and limits of the study: In an earlier analysis of approximately 590 of the donors, most TCR beta V segments appeared in productive rearrangements about 87% or about 30% of the time, broadly matching IMGT annotations. The classifier was reported to diagnose cytomegalovirus status with high specificity and sensitivity in both the original and validation cohorts. In a later analysis, HLA-associated TCR beta chains were found to be more clonally expanded and to have lower generation probabilities than equally common non-associated chains. The authors suggested that the approach could potentially be extended to other disease states and immunological phenotypes. Specific HLA alleles were associated with 15,000 to 20,000 TCR beta sequences at a false discovery rate of 0.05 in a later analysis. Because HLA typing was missing for some donors at each locus, association tests included only the typed subset. A further reported finding was that TCR beta sequences accurately predicted the HLA-A and HLA-B alleles for most subjects in the first cohort. According to a later genetic analysis, donors in an Asian-associated ancestry cluster had fewer N-insertions in productive TCRs than the approximately 670-donor mean. Presence/absence analyses assumed roughly uniform sequencing depth across donors, an assumption that may not hold. Because counts were too low, 15 or so rarely observed V segments, including chromosome 9 orphons, were excluded from the earlier analysis of a few hundred of the donors. In a later analysis, TCR association rates were found to vary across HLA loci, with the most associated TCRs seen for DRB1 alleles and the fewest for HLA-C alleles. According to a later analysis, most CMV-associated TCR beta chains appeared to be HLA-restricted, and the HLA associations seemed to be driven largely by CMV exposure. The only immune exposure information available for the cohort was CMV serostatus. While some public TCRs were present in many individuals, most TCR sequences turned up only very rarely across donors. The study gave a list of 150 to 200 TCR beta chains associated with cytomegalovirus. Correlated functional status among segregating V segments might reflect linkage disequilibrium, but an unknown experimental factor could not be ruled out. Three of the identified cytomegalovirus-associated TCR beta chains were confirmed in vitro to be specific for cytomegalovirus antigens. In a later analysis, several top co-occurrence clusters were reported to appear linked to parvovirus B19, influenza, CMV and Epstein-Barr virus. This cohort had only TCR beta chains sequenced, and the lack of alpha or paired-chain data limited which features could be detected. Some IMGT-functional V segments, including TRBV6-2 and TRBV6-3, could not be distinguished by the 87-base-pair reads and were therefore excluded. The sequencing pipeline was judged likely to have produced a cluster of highly shared sequence variants as a technical artifact. A later genetic analysis associated a missense DCLRE1C variant with V-gene and J-gene trimming of TCR beta chains, and an independent cohort replicated the association. Assigning TCR associations to individual alleles was difficult when HLA alleles, especially DR and DQ, strongly co-occurred.

V sheds 4 bases and J sheds 2 bases, leaving 11 bases between their ends. Its CDR3 holds 14 amino acids, cysteine through phenylalanine. The read is trimmed to its CDR3 DNA, 42 bases read in frame from base 1. Sequences MGHDK (CDR1) and SYGVNS (CDR2) are obtained from the germline V gene. In total, 666 healthy bone marrow donors made up the cohort. Cohort members were all nominally healthy when sampled, although unrecorded immune exposures were likely present. The donor tested CMV seronegative and was one of the 352 seronegative cohort members. A peripheral blood sample was provided by each donor, and peripheral blood mononuclear cells were used for TCR beta sequencing. The Qiagen DNeasy Blood Extraction Kit was used to extract genomic DNA from the blood cell samples. Libraries came from the immunoSEQ multiplex PCR assay. A mixture of 60 forward primers for TCR Vbeta segments and 13 reverse primers for TCR Jbeta segments was used in the multiplex PCR. The CDR3 region of rearranged TCR beta genes was amplified from genomic DNA with a multiplex PCR assay. The Illumina HiSeq System was used to sequence the amplified TCR beta libraries as 87-base-pair reads. Concerning the study's data processing: A later analysis tallied about 77 million unique TCR beta chains across the approximately 670 repertoires, and 10 million to 11 million of those chains were shared by two or more donors. Raw reads were error-corrected and collapsed into unique sequences with a nearest-neighbor algorithm that merged closely related sequences to remove PCR and sequencing errors. V, D and J gene segments were assigned by aligning CDR3 sequences to IMGT reference sequences. For a sequence to be retained, a match of at least six nucleotides to both a V gene segment and a J gene segment was required. A rearrangement was called productive if the CDR3 had no stop codons and remained in frame with V and J, and every other rearrangement was called non-productive. CDR3 was defined by IMGT convention, running from the second conserved V-encoded cysteine to the conserved J-encoded phenylalanine. The earlier analysis of fewer than 700 of the donors excluded sequences that lacked an unambiguous match to a single V gene segment. An earlier analysis of 587 of the donors classified V segments as functional when productive rearrangements were above 56.7% and as segregating when the standard deviation between donors was above 5%. A statistical classification framework was built to diagnose cytomegalovirus status from the catalog of TCR beta chain sequences. In a later analysis, V and J genes were assigned by comparing TCR nucleotide sequences against IMGT/GENE-DB human TR gene sequences. A later analysis assigned CDR3 sequences and most-parsimonious VDJ recombination scenarios with the TCRdist pipeline. In a later analysis, each TCR beta chain was defined by its CDR3 amino acid sequence together with its V-gene family, and reads lacking a unique V-gene family were excluded. In a later analysis, nearly 600 highly shared, low-generation-probability nucleotide sequences were removed to address suspected cross-contamination and a sequencing artifact. In a later analysis, a clonal expansion index for each public chain was calculated from normalized within-repertoire ranks of inferred template counts. Generation probabilities in a later analysis came from a VDJ recombination model fitted to out-of-frame rearrangements, and those results were checked against IGoR. Hypergeometric tests were used in a later analysis to score TCR-TCR, TCR-HLA and TCR-CMV co-occurrence, with a repertoire-size bias correction applied to the TCR pairs. False discovery rates were estimated in a later analysis by permuting HLA or CMV assignments 20 times. In a later analysis, co-occurring TCRs were grouped using DBSCAN, and TCRdist sequence similarity was added for clustering within HLA-allele-positive subsets. Repertoires with fewer than 30,000 or more than 120,000 public chains, plus five repertoires with anomalous nucleotide sharing, were excluded from co-occurrence clustering. TCRdb retrieved this table from immuneACCESS and kept in-frame rearrangements only. Not all clones are present; in checked studies, unresolved V genes account for under half, and no reason is known for the remainder. Clone size and the V and J calls come from that table; the DNA yielded D and trimming. The sample includes roughly 140,000 clones, with approximately 80% observed a single time. The ten largest make up under 2% of the sample.

The origin of this receptor is a middle-aged woman in good health and CMV-seronegative. Sequenced material: PBMCs. The chain is encoded by TRBV25-1 joined to TRBJ1-2; possibly the D gene is TRBD1, per 6 matching bases. The sequenced DNA is TGTGCCAGCAGTGGATGGACAGACAACTATGGCTACACCTTC. This gives the protein CASSGWTDNYGYTF.